This record looks at one T cell receptor beta chain sequence and its context. The sample is drawn from a study of T cells in Graves' hyperthyroidism and ophthalmopathy. Amplification of TCR beta CDR3 regions was performed using RNA transcripts as template. HTBI primers drove first-round RT-PCR of the TCR CDR3. TCRdb re-called the multiplex PCR reads with MiXCR, one entry per CDR3 protein. The table records about 360,000 distinct CDR3 sequences, about 18% of them present only once. This sequence originates from a woman aged 18-29 years with Graves' hyperthyroidism. What was sequenced was blood.

The CDR3 loop reads CASSSDPRGTQYF. The CDR3 DNA follows: TGTGCCAGCAGCTCCGATCCTCGGGGGACCCAGTACTTC. V is TRBV7-2 and J is TRBJ2-5; D perhaps matches TRBD2 (5 bases). CDR3 size: 13 residues. The germline V and J ends were trimmed by 4 bases and 7 bases, with 13 bases remaining between them. Germline CDR1 and CDR2: SGHTA and FQGNSA.